This is a list of T cell receptor beta chains from one sample in a study of beta chain features in type 1 diabetes. Repertoires were generated with immunoSEQ multiplex PCR, while TCRdb's copy carries only in-frame clones and drops some. This sample yields a few hundred thousand clones, of which less than 15% are seen a single time; roughly 0.016% belongs to the top ten. The sequenced sample was naive CD4+ T cells from blood. The receptors were sampled from a woman aged 18-29 years with type 1 diabetes. The CDR3 runs from the conserved cysteine through the conserved F or W. The D gene is left open where the match is weak. Clone size, where shown, is once, few, many, or a class for clones that have expanded.

abundance: .
v_gene: TRBV5-1
j_gene: TRBJ2-3
d_gene: TRBD2
CDR3nt: TGCGCCAGCCGCCGGGAGGTAGATACGCAGTATTTT
CDR3aa: CASRREVDTQYF

abundance: .
v_gene: TRBV18
j_gene: TRBJ2-5
d_gene: .
CDR3nt: TGTGCCAGCTCTCCGGAGAGAGAGACCCAGTACTTC
CDR3aa: CASSPERETQYF

abundance: .
v_gene: TRBV7-3
j_gene: TRBJ2-1
d_gene: .
CDR3nt: TGTGCCAGCAGCCAACTGAACAATGAGCAGTTCTTC
CDR3aa: CASSQLNNEQFF

abundance: .
v_gene: TRBV27
j_gene: TRBJ2-1
d_gene: .
CDR3nt: TGTGCCAGCAGCGGACTGCCCCTTAAGCAGTTCTTC
CDR3aa: CASSGLPLKQFF

abundance: .
v_gene: TRBV7-2
j_gene: TRBJ2-5
d_gene: .
CDR3nt: TGTGCCAGCAGCAGTGGACTATTCATAGAGACCCAGTACTTC
CDR3aa: CASSSGLFIETQYF

abundance: .
v_gene: TRBV7-3
j_gene: TRBJ2-3
d_gene: .
CDR3nt: TGTGCCAGCAGCCTCTACCCGCCACCCACAGATACGCAGTATTTT
CDR3aa: CASSLYPPPTDTQYF

abundance: few
v_gene: TRBV18
j_gene: TRBJ1-1
d_gene: TRBD1
CDR3nt: TGTGCCAGCTCACCAACAGGGGATGGCACTGAAGCTTTCTTT
CDR3aa: CASSPTGDGTEAFF

abundance: few
v_gene: TRBV11-2
j_gene: TRBJ2-1
d_gene: TRBD2
CDR3nt: TGTGCCAGCAGCCCTATGGTAGCGGGAGGGGGTGAGCAGTTCTTC
CDR3aa: CASSPMVAGGGEQFF

abundance: .
v_gene: TRBV5-1
j_gene: TRBJ1-1
d_gene: TRBD1
CDR3nt: TGCGCCAGCAGCTGGACAGGGTTAATTGAAGCTTTCTTT
CDR3aa: CASSWTGLIEAFF

abundance: .
v_gene: TRBV10-3
j_gene: TRBJ1-5
d_gene: TRBD1
CDR3nt: TGTGCCATCAGCCTACAGGGGCAGAATCAGCCCCAGCATTTT
CDR3aa: CAISLQGQNQPQHF

abundance: .
v_gene: TRBV11-3
j_gene: TRBJ1-4
d_gene: .
CDR3nt: TGTGCCAGCAGCCCGGACAGCTCAAATGAAAAACTGTTTTTT
CDR3aa: CASSPDSSNEKLFF

abundance: few
v_gene: TRBV18
j_gene: TRBJ2-1
d_gene: .
CDR3nt: TGTGCCAGCTCACCACTTCCAGGGGATGGTGAGCAGTTCTTC
CDR3aa: CASSPLPGDGEQFF

abundance: .
v_gene: TRBV6-1
j_gene: TRBJ2-1
d_gene: TRBD2
CDR3nt: TGTGCCAGCAACCCCGGGCTAGCGGGAGGGAATGAGCAGTTCTTC
CDR3aa: CASNPGLAGGNEQFF

abundance: few
v_gene: TRBV7-9
j_gene: TRBJ2-7
d_gene: .
CDR3nt: TGTGCCAGCAGCTTAGGTCACACCTACGAGCAGTACTTC
CDR3aa: CASSLGHTYEQYF

abundance: .
v_gene: TRBV7-3
j_gene: TRBJ2-2
d_gene: TRBD2
CDR3nt: TGTGCCAGCAGCTTAACTGTAGATAGCGGGAGGACCGGGGAGCTGTTTTTT
CDR3aa: CASSLTVDSGRTGELFF

abundance: .
v_gene: TRBV30
j_gene: TRBJ1-5
d_gene: .
CDR3nt: TGTGCCTGGAGTGTACTTAATCAGCCCCAGCATTTT
CDR3aa: CAWSVLNQPQHF

abundance: .
v_gene: TRBV19
j_gene: TRBJ2-1
d_gene: TRBD1
CDR3nt: TGTGCCAGTAGTGGAGGGACAGGGCTTGGGGAGCAGTTCTTC
CDR3aa: CASSGGTGLGEQFF

abundance: .
v_gene: TRBV11-2
j_gene: TRBJ2-1
d_gene: TRBD1
CDR3nt: TGTGCCAGCAGCTCGAACCCCGGGACAGGACCCTACAATGAGCAGTTCTTC
CDR3aa: CASSSNPGTGPYNEQFF

abundance: .
v_gene: TRBV9
j_gene: TRBJ2-4
d_gene: .
CDR3nt: TGTGCCAGCAGCGAAGACCCGTGGGGAGAAAAAAACATTCAGTACTTC
CDR3aa: CASSEDPWGEKNIQYF

abundance: .
v_gene: TRBV29-1
j_gene: TRBJ2-5
d_gene: .
CDR3nt: TGCAGCGTTACGGGAGAAACAGAGACCCAGTACTTC
CDR3aa: CSVTGETETQYF

abundance: .
v_gene: TRBV19
j_gene: TRBJ1-5
d_gene: TRBD1
CDR3nt: TGTGCCAGTACCGCGACAGGGGTTTACAATCAGCCCCAGCATTTT
CDR3aa: CASTATGVYNQPQHF

abundance: .
v_gene: TRBV2
j_gene: TRBJ1-1
d_gene: .
CDR3nt: TGTGCCAGCAGTACCCGGACAGAAAACACTGAAGCTTTCTTT
CDR3aa: CASSTRTENTEAFF

abundance: .
v_gene: TRBV5-1
j_gene: TRBJ2-1
d_gene: TRBD1
CDR3nt: TGCGCCAGCAGCTTGTTACAGGGGAAAGGGAATGAGCAGTTCTTC
CDR3aa: CASSLLQGKGNEQFF

abundance: .
v_gene: TRBV15
j_gene: TRBJ1-1
d_gene: .
CDR3nt: TGTGCCACCAGCAGAGCGAGGCTCGGGGTTAACACTGAAGCTTTCTTT
CDR3aa: CATSRARLGVNTEAFF

abundance: many
v_gene: TRBV29-1
j_gene: TRBJ2-5
d_gene: .
CDR3nt: TGCAGCGTTGCCGACAGGAGCCAAGAGACCCAGTACTTC
CDR3aa: CSVADRSQETQYF

abundance: few
v_gene: TRBV28
j_gene: TRBJ2-7
d_gene: .
CDR3nt: TGTGCCAGCAGTCGGGTCTACGAGCAGTACTTC
CDR3aa: CASSRVYEQYF

abundance: few
v_gene: TRBV2
j_gene: TRBJ2-5
d_gene: .
CDR3nt: TGTGCCAGCTCGACAGGAATTGGGACCCAGTACTTC
CDR3aa: CASSTGIGTQYF

abundance: few
v_gene: TRBV6-5
j_gene: TRBJ1-1
d_gene: .
CDR3nt: TGTGCCAGCAGTTACTCGACAGTCCTTGGGACTGAAGCTTTCTTT
CDR3aa: CASSYSTVLGTEAFF

abundance: .
v_gene: TRBV5-6
j_gene: TRBJ1-1
d_gene: TRBD1
CDR3nt: TGTGCCAGCAGCCAAGGATGGACAGGGAACACTGAAGCTTTCTTT
CDR3aa: CASSQGWTGNTEAFF